This T cell receptor beta chain was documented in a study of Graves' ophthalmopathy and Graves' hyperthyroidism. Study overall: The authors collected peripheral blood at initial diagnosis, before any treatment. Study-level findings and limits: A 13-signature model separated ophthalmopathy from stable hyperthyroidism, reaching around 88% sensitivity and less than 82% specificity cross-validated.

This clonotype appeared once. Antigen: not known. Amplification targeted the TCR beta CDR3 regions, with RNA transcripts as the source material. RT-PCR was first run with HTBI primers, then multiplex PCR in a second round. Each CDR3 protein gets one entry after TCRdb re-called the multiplex PCR reads with MiXCR. The sample consists of fewer than 250,000 distinct CDR3 sequences, roughly 27% of them appearing once. The V and J ends lost 7 bases and 2 bases respectively, with 12 bases between them. CDR3 length equals 13 residues. Per the germline V gene, CDR1 is SGHDT and CDR2 is YYEEEE. The J gene is TRBJ1-1, the V gene TRBV5-6; no definite D call. The TCR originated in a man in his forties or fifties with Graves' ophthalmopathy. The sample comprised peripheral blood. The DNA of the CDR3 is TGTGCCAGCTCCGGAAGTGGAAACACTGAAGCTTTCTTT. Encoded protein: CASSGSGNTEAFF.